The entry below gives a single TCR beta chain sequence along with its context. This clonotype has at least ten counts. Its target antigen remains unknown. One base away there is no much larger clone; base qualities are not given. This specimen belongs to a study of T cells in Graves' hyperthyroidism and ophthalmopathy (dated by TCRdb to between 2018 and 2021). Describing the broader study: Peripheral blood samples were taken at initial diagnosis, before any treatment was given. TCR V-J signatures able to tell the groups apart were searched for in a discovery cohort of 90 to 100 patients, of whom about 40 had Graves' ophthalmopathy and some 60 had stable Graves' hyperthyroidism. Prospective prediction of ophthalmopathy was tested in an independent validation cohort of 18 to 20 hyperthyroidism patients and some 17 patients who later progressed to ophthalmopathy. The approximately 100 discovery patients were randomly divided into training and test sets at a 7:3 ratio. The study also compared thyroid tissue and blood T-cell repertoires from more than 5 Graves' hyperthyroidism patients. Once sampling was done, hyperthyroidism patients were given methimazole at a starting dose of 30 mg daily, whereas ophthalmopathy patients were given high-dose intravenous methylprednisolone. The paper describes TCR Vbeta CDR3 sequencing of around 130 peripheral blood samples, made up of fewer than 50 ophthalmopathy patients, 70 to 75 hyperthyroidism patients and 17 progressor patients.

Stable Graves' hyperthyroidism was defined as the absence of progression to ophthalmopathy over 18 months of follow-up. Hyperthyroidism patients were newly diagnosed, with disease duration under 2 months, and aged 18 to 65 years. Exclusion was applied to patients with uncontrolled infections, other autoimmune diseases, pregnancy or lactation. Clinical symptoms, serum thyroxine and TRAb, thyroid ultrasound, and orbital computed tomography formed the basis for the diagnoses. PBMCs were isolated from 10 ml of fresh peripheral blood by Ficoll-Paque density gradient centrifugation. Trizol reagent was used to extract total RNA, and RNA quality was then checked on an Agilent 2100 Bioanalyzer. Amplification of TCR beta CDR3 regions was carried out from RNA transcripts. A first-round RT-PCR of the TCR CDR3 used the HTBI primer set with the Qiagen OneStep RT-PCR kit. Libraries were constructed in a second round of multiplex PCR, after which size selection and purification were performed. Paired-end sequencing of the libraries was performed with 100 bp reads on an Illumina HiSeq2000. As for how the authors treated the data: SOAPnuke was used to process the raw data, with reads discarded if the reads contained adapters or uncalled bases, had a mean Phred below 15, or lacked an exact constant-primer or identifier match. High-quality paired reads were merged using COPE v1.2.5, and each unique nucleotide sequence was defined as a clonotype. MiTCR v1.1 was used to align the clonotypes against IMGT TRBV, TRBD and TRBJ reference segments. Analysis was restricted to V-J combinations with a frequency above 0.0001, which covered roughly 99% of repertoires. A TCS score was defined as the ratio of F50 (clonal expansion) to E x V (chaos), with BLOSUM62-based TCRdist applied between CDR3 peptides within each V-J. Welch's t-statistics and random forest reduced fewer than 600 V-J features to 10 to 15, which were used in a naive Bayes classifier (R e1071). The raw public data were reprocessed by TCRdb itself: fastp quality trimming at Q25, MiXCR clonotype calling, in-frame beta chains only. Rows with a matching CDR3 protein are joined into one entry that keeps the most common DNA and genes. What appears here as the V and J calls and clone size reflects TCRdb's work, not the paper's. In all, the sample holds around 500,000 distinct CDR3 sequences, and roughly 15% of those were seen once. The ten top clones hold approximately 15% of the sample.

The CDR3 starts with the cysteine, ends with the phenylalanine, and has 15 residues. Only the CDR3 DNA stays, 45 bases, in frame from base 1. V and J are trimmed by 5 bases and 4 bases, and the gene matches miss 8 bases of the junction. CDR1 SGHAT and CDR2 FQNNGV are derived from the germline V gene. Broader findings and caveats from the paper: Blood samples also contained most of the expanded thyroid clonotypes (frequency above 0.001), which suggests that blood repertoires may reflect thyroid immune responses. Sample size was not statistically predetermined, and investigators were not blinded to group allocation. A 13 V-J signature model separated ophthalmopathy from stable hyperthyroidism, with 87.88% sensitivity and 81% to 83% specificity in cross-validation and 80%/75% in testing. In validation, the model predicted progression to ophthalmopathy a median of roughly 6.2 months before onset, with about 71% sensitivity and roughly 77% specificity.

The chain is encoded by TRBV11-2 joined to TRBJ2-5; TRBD1 fits 9 bases in the junction. The sample comprised blood. The receptor's source is a woman aged 40 to 50 with Graves' hyperthyroidism. The sequenced DNA is TGTGCCAGCAGCCGCCTAATGGGACAGGGAGAGACCCAGTACTTC. It codes for CASSRLMGQGETQYF.